What follows are 3 T cell receptor beta chains derived from one specimen sequenced in a study of OX40 agonist ivuxolimab in advanced cancers. Method: immunoSEQ multiplex PCR; TCRdb's copy keeps in-frame clones and lacks some. The data contain about 38,000 clones, over 80% of them singletons. The sequenced sample was CD4+ or CD8+ T cells sorted from blood, obtained in a trial of the OX40 agonist ivuxolimab. These TCRs come from an adult with an advanced solid tumor such as melanoma, head and neck, liver or kidney cancer.

The CDR3 bases are TGTGCCAGCAGTCTAACCGGACTAGTCGGGGAGACCCAGTACTTC. The encoded protein is CASSLTGLVGETQYF. The chain couples TRBV27 to TRBJ2-5; TRBD2 aligns across 7 bases. Germline V gene data show CDR1 as MNHEY and CDR2 as SMNVEV (reference sequence). The trim removed 5 bases at V and 5 bases at J, leaving 11 bases unmatched. CDR3 size: 15 residues.

The rearrangement joins TRBV4-2 to TRBJ2-1; D perhaps matches TRBD2 (5 bases). The CDR3 is 16 residues long. Trimming took 0 bases from V and 2 from J, leaving 11 bases between them. Germline V gives CDR1 LGHNA, CDR2 YNFKEQ. Written as DNA, the CDR3 is TGTGCCAGCAGCCAAGAACACAGCGGAGCCTACAATGAGCAGTTCTTC. Amino acids: CASSQEHSGAYNEQFF.

The gene calls are TRBV2 and TRBJ2-7; 10 nucleotides match TRBD2. Unmatched junction bases numbered 5, after V lost 3 bases and J lost 6 bases. The CDR3 loop spans 14 amino acids. Germline V gives CDR1 SNHLY, CDR2 FYNNEI. CDR3 nucleotides: TGTGCCAGCAGTGACCTAGCGGGAGATCTCGAGCAGTACTTC. Residues: CASSDLAGDLEQYF. Variable domain in full (rest from reference TRBV2 and TRBJ2-7): EPEVTQTPSHQVTQMGQEVILRCVPISNHLYFYWYRQILGQKVEFLVSFYNNEISEKSEIFDDQFSVERPDGSNFTLKIRSTKLEDSAMYFCASSDLAGDLEQYFGPGTRLTVT.